This T cell receptor (beta chain) was retrieved from a study of regulatory T cells in long-lasting Graves disease. Points from the study as a whole: Graves' patients with persistent disease showed TCR diversity lower than patients newly diagnosed. Patients with persistent disease showed a bias toward TRBV28, TRBJ1-2 and TRBJ2-5.

This clonotype was recorded many times. Its matching antigen is unknown. Researchers made TCR beta libraries by using iRepertoire HTBI primers and running Arm-PCR on CDR3 regions. From the multiplex PCR reads, TCRdb called clonotypes with MiXCR, one entry per CDR3 protein. This table holds about 430,000 distinct CDR3 sequences, over 20% found once. Time point defined: persistent/refractory GD, antithyroid drugs over 5 years with positive TRAb. PBMCs provided the RNA from which the TCR library was made. Patients with Graves' disease were diagnosed by American Thyroid Association guidelines. Staff took roughly 9.6 milliliters of peripheral blood and put it into EDTA tubes. CDR1 SQVTM and CDR2 ANQGSEA come from the germline V gene. The ends were cut back, 4 bases at V and 6 bases at J, with 9 bases in the middle. CDR3 length: 12 amino acids.

This sequence was found in a female donor with Graves disease. Source: peripheral blood mononuclear cells (PBMCs), taken when the disease was refractory, from a patient treated with antithyroid drugs. The chain employs TRBV29-1 and TRBJ1-4, with a possible D match to TRBD1 (5 bases). The CDR3 nucleotides read TGCAGCGTTGGGACAAAGGATGAAAAACTGTTTTTT. The encoded protein is CSVGTKDEKLFF. The whole variable domain, remainder taken from reference TRBV29-1 and TRBJ1-4, is SAVISQKPSRDICQRGTSLTIQCQVDSQVTMMFWYRQQPGQSLTLIATANQGSEATYESGFVIDKFPISRPNLTFSTLTVSNMSPEDSSIYLCSVGTKDEKLFFGSGTQLSVL.